A single sample is the source of the 13 T cell receptor beta chains below, sequenced in a study of shared clonotypes between healthy human individuals. TCRdb's table, derived via immunoSEQ multiplex PCR, lists solely in-frame clones and lacks some. This repertoire shows about 380,000 clones, roughly 96% found once; its top ten account for about 0.32%. Material: memory CD8+ T cells sorted from blood. As to subset: CD45RO+ cells pooled with CCR7-negative TemRA cells. Source of these receptors: a man aged 25-40 years in good health.

This clone was seen just once. J is TRBJ2-7 and V is TRBV6-6; 9 nucleotides match TRBD2. Trimming at V came to 4 bases and at J to 4 bases, leaving 5 bases not matched to a gene. This CDR3 has 14 residues. The V gene's germline CDR1 is MNHNY and CDR2 SVGAGI (reference sequence). CDR3 in amino acids: CASSLPSGTYEQYF. The CDR3 DNA reads as TGTGCCAGCAGTTTACCTAGCGGGACTTACGAGCAGTACTTC.

Remarks on this clone: The identical CDR3 is also encoded by other nucleotide sequences in the sample. The chain joins TRBV7-9 to TRBJ2-3; D gene ambiguous. Per the germline V gene, CDR1 is SEHNR and CDR2 is FQNEAQ (reference sequence). The CDR3 has 12 residues. V was trimmed by 6 bases and J by 0 bases, leaving 4 bases between them. CDR3 in DNA: TGTGCCAGCAGTCTAAGCACAGATACGCAGTATTTT. Translation: CASSLSTDTQYF.

This rearrangement joins TRBV11-2 to TRBJ2-3; TRBD2 matches 12 bases. Looked up from germline, CDR1 is SGHAT and CDR2 is FQNNGV. The ends lost 4 bases at V and 3 bases at J; junction bases unmatched: 2. CDR3 length equals 15 residues. DNA for the CDR3: TGTGCCAGCAGCTCCGGGACTAGCGGGACAGATACGCAGTATTTT. Its protein product is CASSSGTSGTDTQYF.

J is TRBJ2-5 and V is TRBV7-9, with D possibly being TRBD2 (5 bases). CDR3 length: 17 amino acids. V lost 1 base and J lost 5, with 20 bases in between. CDR1 and CDR2 (germline): SEHNR, FQNEAQ (reference sequence). The CDR3 protein is CASSLERYPRTRETQYF. The DNA of the CDR3 is TGTGCCAGCAGCTTAGAAAGGTACCCCAGGACTCGGGAGACCCAGTACTTC.

The chain employs TRBV9 and TRBJ2-7, with D perhaps matching TRBD2 (7 bases). The length of the CDR3 is 16 residues. The germline gives CDR1 SGDLS, CDR2 YYNGEE. V was trimmed by 4 bases and J by 6 bases, leaving 23 bases between them. The CDR3 here is CASSIGAGAGAGEQYF. CDR3 coding DNA: TGTGCCAGCAGCATCGGCGCGGGGGCGGGAGCGGGCGAGCAGTACTTC.

The chain couples TRBV25-1 to TRBJ2-5, with D unresolved. The CDR3 totals 14 residues. The V end lost 5 bases, the J end lost 1 base, and 11 bases lay between the germline ends. The germline V gene encodes CDR1 MGHDK and CDR2 SYGVNS. This chain's CDR3 is CASSRSVGQETQYF. CDR3 bases: TGTGCCAGCAGTCGATCTGTGGGCCAAGAGACCCAGTACTTC.

The rearrangement links TRBV9 to TRBJ2-3; 11 bases map to TRBD1. With V trimmed by 0 bases and J by 4 bases, 13 bases remained unmatched. This CDR3 contains 19 residues. Germline V gene data show CDR1 as SGDLS and CDR2 as YYNGEE. The CDR3 bases are TGTGCCAGCAGCGTAGCTCCGACCGGGACAGGGGGAGTCTCAGATACGCAGTATTTT. It translates to CASSVAPTGTGGVSDTQYF.

The rearrangement joins TRBV19 to TRBJ2-5, with D maybe TRBD1 (5 bases). CDR1 is LNHDA and CDR2 is SQIVND in the germline V gene (reference sequence). The V end lost 5 bases, the J end lost 4 bases, and 14 bases lay between the germline ends. This CDR3 region has 14 residues. CDR3 DNA: TGTGCCAGTAGTCAAGCAGGGTCGGGAGAGACCCAGTACTTC. Amino acid sequence: CASSQAGSGETQYF.

The chain links TRBV10-2 to TRBJ2-1; D gene uncertain. V gave up 7 bases and J gave up 2 bases, with 12 bases separating them. The CDR3 covers 14 residues. The germline V gene encodes CDR1 WSHSY and CDR2 SAAADI. The CDR3 DNA sequence: TGCGCCAGCAAGGATAGACGTCCCTACAATGAGCAGTTCTTC. Protein product: CASKDRRPYNEQFF.

The V and J genes are TRBV6-1 and TRBJ2-7; TRBD2 matches at 13 bases. The length of the CDR3 is 16 residues. With V trimmed by 4 bases and J by 3 bases, 6 bases remained unmatched. Germline loops: CDR1 MNHNS, CDR2 SASEGT. In DNA form, the CDR3 reads TGTGCCAGCAGTGTACTAGCGGGAGGGCCAGGCTACGAGCAGTACTTC. This codes for CASSVLAGGPGYEQYF.

This chain joins TRBV5-1 and TRBJ2-5; 7 bases agree with TRBD2. In germline, CDR1 is SGHRS, CDR2 YFSETQ. The V gene end was trimmed by 1 base and the J gene end by 5 bases; junction bases not matched to a gene: 8. This CDR3 region has 15 residues. The CDR3: CASSLSKGGYETQYF. The CDR3 nucleotides are TGCGCCAGCAGCTTGAGTAAGGGAGGGTATGAGACCCAGTACTTC. Full variable domain (remainder filled in from reference TRBV5-1 and TRBJ2-5): KAGVTQTPRYLIKTRGQQVTLSCSPISGHRSVSWYQQTPGQGLQFLFEYFSETQRNKGNFPGRFSGRQFSNSRSEMNVSTLELGDSALYLCASSLSKGGYETQYFGPGTRLLVL.

The gene calls are TRBV10-1 and TRBJ2-7, with D hard to call. The germline gives CDR1 WNHNN, CDR2 SYGVQD (reference sequence). Deletions cut 0 bases from V and 4 bases from J, with 7 bases between. The CDR3 runs 13 residues. The CDR3 loop is CASSESKVYEQYF. The CDR3, as DNA: TGCGCCAGCAGTGAGTCGAAGGTTTACGAGCAGTACTTC.

V gene TRBV4-2 combines with J gene TRBJ1-4, with 10 bases that match TRBD1. The trim removed 1 base at V and 8 bases at J, leaving 4 bases unmatched. Germline assignment: CDR1 LGHNA and CDR2 YNFKEQ. The CDR3 contains 15 residues. CDR3 loop: CASSQAGTGEEKLFF. The CDR3 DNA sequence: TGTGCCAGCAGCCAAGCCGGGACAGGGGAAGAAAAACTGTTTTTT.